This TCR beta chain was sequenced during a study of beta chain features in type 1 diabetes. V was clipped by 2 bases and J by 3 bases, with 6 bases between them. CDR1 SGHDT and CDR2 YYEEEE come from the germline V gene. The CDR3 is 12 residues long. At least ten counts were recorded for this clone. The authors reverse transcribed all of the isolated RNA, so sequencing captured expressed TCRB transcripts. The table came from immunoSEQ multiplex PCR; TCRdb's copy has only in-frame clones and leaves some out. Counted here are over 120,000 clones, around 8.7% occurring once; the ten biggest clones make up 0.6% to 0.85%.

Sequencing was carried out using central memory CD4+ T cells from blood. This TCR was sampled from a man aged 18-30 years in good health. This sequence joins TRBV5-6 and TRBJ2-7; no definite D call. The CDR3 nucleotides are TGTGCCAGCAGCTTTTCAGTCTACGAGCAGTACTTC. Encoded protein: CASSFSVYEQYF. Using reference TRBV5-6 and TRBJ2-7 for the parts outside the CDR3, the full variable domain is DAGVTQSPTHLIKTRGQQVTLRCSPKSGHDTVSWYQQALGQGPQFIFQYYEEEERQRGNFPDRFSGHQFPNYSSELNVNALLLGDSALYLCASSFSVYEQYFGPGTRLTVT.